The rows below give T cell receptor beta chains drawn from one sample of a study of Ad26.COV2.S vaccination and SARS-CoV-2 variants. Repertoires were generated with immunoSEQ multiplex PCR, while TCRdb's copy carries only in-frame clones and drops some. Of about half a million clones in the sample, about 89% were seen once. Here the sequenced sample was peripheral blood, taken in a trial of Ad26.COV2.S vaccine versus placebo. The receptors shown here come from a person between 18 and 65 years old who received the Ad26.COV2.S COVID-19 vaccine or a placebo. Both conserved end residues are part of each CDR3. Each record gives: V gene, clone size, J gene, D gene, CDR3 DNA, CDR3 protein. D genes are given only for firm matches. Expanded clones get a size class; other rows say once, few or many, or leave the size out.

TRBV18	.	TRBJ2-5	TRBD1	TGTGCCAGCTCACTAACACGCCTGGGCAGGGGGTTCGGCGGTACAGAGACCCAGTACTTC	CASSLTRLGRGFGGTETQYF
TRBV3-1/TRBV3-2	.	TRBJ2-3	TRBD2	TGTGCCAGCAGCCAACAACTAGCGGGATGGGTGAATACGCAGTATTTT	CASSQQLAGWVNTQYF
TRBV13	.	TRBJ2-1	.	TGTGCCAGCAGCTTATCTCGAGTGAATGAGCAGTTCTTC	CASSLSRVNEQFF
TRBV19	.	TRBJ2-2	.	TGTGCCAGTAGCCGCGTCTCGGGGACCGGGGAGCTGTTTTTT	CASSRVSGTGELFF
TRBV4-1	.	TRBJ2-7	.	TGCGCCAGCAGCCAAGCGAGGAGAGGCTACGAGCAGTACTTC	CASSQARRGYEQYF
TRBV19	once	TRBJ2-2	TRBD2	TGTGCCAGTAGTATAGGAGCTAGCGGGAGAACCGGGGAGCTGTTTTTT	CASSIGASGRTGELFF
TRBV9	few	TRBJ2-1	TRBD2	TGTGCCAGCAGCGTAGCACCTAGCGGGGGGTGGTATGAGCAGTTCTTC	CASSVAPSGGWYEQFF
TRBV18	.	TRBJ2-7	.	TGTGCCAGCTCACAACAAACTCAGGGAAGGGTCTACGAGCAGTACTTC	CASSQQTQGRVYEQYF
TRBV6-2/TRBV6-3	.	TRBJ1-1	.	TGTGCCAGCAGCCGCCCCAGGGCGCTGGACACTGAAGCTTTCTTT	CASSRPRALDTEAFF
TRBV2	.	TRBJ1-2	.	TGTGCCAGCAGTGAAACGGCGGGGTTGTATGGCTACACCTTC	CASSETAGLYGYTF
TRBV6-1	.	TRBJ2-5	.	TGTGCCAGCAGTGAAAACAGGGTTCGGGAGACCCAGTACTTC	CASSENRVRETQYF
TRBV11-3	.	TRBJ2-7	.	TGTGCCAGCAGCTTGGGTGCATCCTACGAGCAGTACTTC	CASSLGASYEQYF
TRBV10-1	.	TRBJ2-7	TRBD2	TGCGCCAGCAGCCCGGGCGGGACTAGCGGGAGTATCTACGAGCAGTACTTC	CASSPGGTSGSIYEQYF
TRBV7-8	.	TRBJ2-1	TRBD2	TGTGCCAGCAGTCCCACTAGCGGGGGCTACAATGAGCAGTTCTTC	CASSPTSGGYNEQFF
TRBV5-1	.	TRBJ1-1	.	TGCGCCAGCAGCTCATTGGGGGGCATGCAGAACACTGAAGCTTTCTTT	CASSSLGGMQNTEAFF
TRBV29-1	.	TRBJ1-1	.	TGCAGCACACGGGGATTCCTTGAAGCTTTCTTT	CSTRGFLEAFF
TRBV7-9	.	TRBJ1-1	.	TGTGCCAGCAGATCCTCCGGGAGGAGTAACACTGAAGCTTTCTTT	CASRSSGRSNTEAFF
TRBV12-3/TRBV12-4	.	TRBJ2-7	TRBD1	TGTGCCAGCACGACAGGGATGACCTACGAGCAGTACTTC	CASTTGMTYEQYF
TRBV7-2	once	TRBJ2-5	.	TGTGCCAGCAGCATCCTCGGGGTACAAGAGACCCAGTACTTC	CASSILGVQETQYF
TRBV5-1	once	TRBJ2-5	.	TGCGCCAGCAGGGCGAAAGAGACCCAGTACTTC	CASRAKETQYF
TRBV7-9	.	TRBJ1-5	.	TGTGCCAGCAGCTCCTTCGCAGGGACAAGCAATCAGCCCCAGCATTTT	CASSSFAGTSNQPQHF
TRBV11-2	.	TRBJ2-2	TRBD1	TGTGCCAGCAGCGTAGACAGGGGGCTTACCGGGGAGCTGTTTTTT	CASSVDRGLTGELFF
TRBV5-1	.	TRBJ1-1	.	TGCGCCAGCAGCTTGCGACTATCAGGGAGCACTGAAGCTTTCTTT	CASSLRLSGSTEAFF
TRBV2	.	TRBJ2-5	.	TGTGCCAGCGAGGGACAACTCCAAGAGACCCAGTACTTC	CASEGQLQETQYF
TRBV30	.	TRBJ2-7	.	TGTGCCTGGAGTGTTGGGACCTCCTACGAGCAGTACTTC	CAWSVGTSYEQYF
TRBV27	.	TRBJ1-1	.	TGTGCCAGCCTCCCCGGCGGTGGTTTTGGCACTGAAGCTTTCTTT	CASLPGGGFGTEAFF
TRBV9	.	TRBJ2-1	.	TGTGCCAGCAGCTCAACGGGACCAGTCCAACAGTTCTTC	CASSSTGPVQQFF
TRBV19	.	TRBJ1-1	.	TGTGCCAGTAGTATAAGGACGGCCTTGAACACTGAAGCTTTCTTT	CASSIRTALNTEAFF
TRBV5-6	.	TRBJ1-5	.	TGTGCCAGCAGATATGGACAGATCAATCAGCCCCAGCATTTT	CASRYGQINQPQHF
TRBV30	.	TRBJ1-2	.	TGTGCCTGGAGTTTGGGAGGGTTGGGCTATGGCTACACCTTC	CAWSLGGLGYGYTF
TRBV7-8	few	TRBJ2-7	TRBD1	TGTGCCAGCAGCTATGTACAGGGGCCCTACGAGCAGTACTTC	CASSYVQGPYEQYF
TRBV18	.	TRBJ1-1	.	TGTGCCAGCTCACCAAGCGAGAACACTGAAGCTTTCTTT	CASSPSENTEAFF
TRBV3-1/TRBV3-2	.	TRBJ2-7	TRBD2	TGTGCCAGCAGCCAAGATCTACTAGCGGGAAAAGAGCAGTACTTC	CASSQDLLAGKEQYF
TRBV6-5	.	TRBJ2-7	TRBD2	TGTGCCAGCAGTTACTCGCCTAGCGGGAGGACCTACGAGCAGTACTTC	CASSYSPSGRTYEQYF
TRBV6-2/TRBV6-3	.	TRBJ2-3	TRBD2	TGTGCCAGCAGTACTCGGACTAGCGGGCTCACAGATACGCAGTATTTT	CASSTRTSGLTDTQYF
TRBV7-8	.	TRBJ1-2	.	TGTGCCAGCAGCTTAAACAGCCCTAACTATGGCTACACCTTC	CASSLNSPNYGYTF
TRBV2	.	TRBJ1-1	.	TGTGCCAGCACCGATCAGGGAGAAACTGAAGCTTTCTTT	CASTDQGETEAFF
TRBV28	.	TRBJ2-3	TRBD1	TGTGCCAGCAGTTACACAGGGCAGGGGGCAGATACGCAGTATTTT	CASSYTGQGADTQYF
TRBV6-1	.	TRBJ1-2	.	TGTGCCAGCACAGAGGGCCGTGGCTACACCTTC	CASTEGRGYTF
TRBV5-8	.	TRBJ2-1	TRBD2	TGTGCCAGCAGCTATAGCGGGAGGGCCTACAATGAGCAGTTCTTC	CASSYSGRAYNEQFF
TRBV12-3/TRBV12-4	.	TRBJ1-1	.	TGTGCCAGCCGAAGGGGGTTGGTGCCTGAAGCTTTCTTT	CASRRGLVPEAFF
TRBV2	.	TRBJ1-2	.	TGTGCCAGCCACCCCCCAGTAAGGGCGAGGGGCTACACCTTC	CASHPPVRARGYTF
TRBV2	.	TRBJ1-4	TRBD1	TGTGCCGGCCGGACAGGGGGGAAAAAACTGTTTTTT	CAGRTGGKKLFF
TRBV28	once	TRBJ1-2	TRBD1	TGTGCCAGCAGTGGCCGGGACAGGGTGCAGTATGGCTACACCTTC	CASSGRDRVQYGYTF
TRBV28	.	TRBJ1-3	.	TGTGCCAGCAGTTTAGAATACACCATATATTTT	CASSLEYTIYF
TRBV24-1	.	TRBJ2-7	TRBD1	TGTGCCACCAGTGCCGCAGGGGGAGTAATGCGTGGAGAGCAGTACTTC	CATSAAGGVMRGEQYF
TRBV15	.	TRBJ2-7	TRBD1	TGTGCCACCAGCAGAGAGAGGGGGACAGGGAGTAACGAGCAGTACTTC	CATSRERGTGSNEQYF
TRBV7-9	few	TRBJ1-4	TRBD1	TGTGCCAGCAGCTTAGGCGGGACAGGGGGAGCTACTCATGAAAAACTGTTTTTT	CASSLGGTGGATHEKLFF
TRBV29-1	.	TRBJ2-7	TRBD2	TGCAGCGTGATTAGGACTAGCATAGTCTACGAGCAGTACTTC	CSVIRTSIVYEQYF